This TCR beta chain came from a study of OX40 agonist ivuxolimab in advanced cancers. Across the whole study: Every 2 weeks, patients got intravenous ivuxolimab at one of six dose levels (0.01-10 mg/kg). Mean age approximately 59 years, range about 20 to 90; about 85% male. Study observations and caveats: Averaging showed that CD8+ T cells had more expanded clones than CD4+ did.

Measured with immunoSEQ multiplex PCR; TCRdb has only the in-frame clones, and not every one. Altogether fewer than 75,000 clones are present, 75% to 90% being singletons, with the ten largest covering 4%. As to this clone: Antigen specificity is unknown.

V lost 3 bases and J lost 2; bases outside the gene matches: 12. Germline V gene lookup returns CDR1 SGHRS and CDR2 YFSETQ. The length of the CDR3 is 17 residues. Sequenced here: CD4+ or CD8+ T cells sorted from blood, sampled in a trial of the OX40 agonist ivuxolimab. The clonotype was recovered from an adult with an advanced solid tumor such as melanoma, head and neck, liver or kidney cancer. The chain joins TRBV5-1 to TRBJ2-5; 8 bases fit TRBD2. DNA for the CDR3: TGCGCCAGCAGCTACTCGGTATCCAGCGGGGGACAAGAGACCCAGTACTTC. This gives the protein CASSYSVSSGGQETQYF.